This T cell receptor beta chain emerged from a study of T cell responses to AZD1222 COVID-19 vaccine. In the study overall: Samples with a second dose at about 4 or about 12 weeks were pooled together.

CDR1 and CDR2 from the germline V gene are KGHSH and LQKENI. CDR3 length: 13 amino acids. V dropped 2 bases and J dropped 3 bases, with 5 bases sitting between them. The table came from immunoSEQ multiplex PCR; TCRdb's copy has only in-frame clones and leaves some out. This sample has more than 95,000 clones, with more than 75% found just once. This chain joins TRBV18 and TRBJ1-5; no firm D call. This receptor was identified in an adult in good health. This specimen consisted of peripheral blood, obtained on day 0 of AZD1222 vaccination. CDR3 nucleotide sequence: TGTGCCAGCTCACCAGGGAACAATCAGCCCCAGCATTTT. Amino acid sequence: CASSPGNNQPQHF.